The 8 T cell receptor beta chains presented below share a single source sample, sequenced in a study of CXCR3-negative and CXCR3-positive naive CD8 T cells. UMI-tagged TRB cDNA libraries were built via 5' RACE. Reprocessing the 5' RACE reads, TCRdb reports a single entry for every CDR3 protein and omits DNA. The sample table includes roughly 80,000 distinct CDR3 sequences. Study-level points and caveats: Researchers report that CXCR3-positive naive cells carry more hydrophobic TRB CDR3s than CXCR3-negative naive cells.

Which antigens these TCRs recognize remains unknown. The sequenced sample consisted of naive CXCR3+ CD8+ T cells from blood. The subset: CD45RO-CCR7+CD27+CD95- naive CD8+ T cells expressing CXCR3 (TNR3+). The receptors stem from a human donor in good health. Some clones in this sample may be carry-over from other donors' samples.

This chain joins TRBV4-2 and TRBJ2-7. CDR3 size: 17 residues. Germline V gene lookup returns CDR1 LGHNA and CDR2 YNFKEQ. Here the CDR3 reads CASSQELGLGSSYEQYF.

This rearrangement joins TRBV7-8 to TRBJ2-3; the TCRdb call, TRBD1, lacks DNA for checking. The CDR3 is 13 amino acids. CDR1 and CDR2 (germline): SGHVS, FQNEAQ. CDR3 region: CASSTDRADTQYF. Full variable domain (remainder filled in from reference TRBV7-8 and TRBJ2-3): GAGVSQSPRYKVAKRGQDVALRCDPISGHVSLFWYQQALGQGPEFLTYFQNEAQLDKSGLPSDRFFAERPEGSVSTLKIQRTQQEDSAVYLCASSTDRADTQYFGPGTRLTVL.

This chain links TRBV28 with TRBJ1-6; with no DNA, the TCRdb D assignment of TRBD1 cannot be verified. The germline V gene encodes CDR1 MDHEN and CDR2 SYDVKM. The CDR3 spans 16 residues. The CDR3 loop reads CASSRTAGRPNSPLHF. The variable domain in full, completed from reference TRBV28 and TRBJ1-6, reads DVKVTQSSRYLVKRTGEKVFLECVQDMDHENMFWYRQDPGLGLRLIYFSYDVKMKEKGDIPEGYSVSREKKERFSLILESASTNQTSMYLCASSRTAGRPNSPLHFGNGTRLTVT.

This chain connects TRBV7-8 to TRBJ2-1. The V gene's germline CDR1 is SGHVS and CDR2 FQNEAQ. CDR3 length equals 12 residues. CDR3 loop: CASSLYSNEQFF.

This sequence joins TRBV5-1 and TRBJ2-7. Germline lookup yields CDR1 SGHRS and CDR2 YFSETQ. This CDR3 region has 14 residues. CDR3 loop: CASSLTGAPDEQYF.

This rearrangement joins TRBV6-5 to TRBJ2-5; with no DNA, the TCRdb D assignment of TRBD1 cannot be verified. This CDR3 is 14 amino acids long. Germline V gene sequence: CDR1 MNHEY, CDR2 SVGAGI. The CDR3 loop reads CASSSGRAQETQYF.

This rearrangement joins TRBV7-6 to TRBJ1-1. CDR1 is SGHVS, CDR2 FNYEAQ, per germline. The length of the CDR3 is 15 residues. CDR3 region: CASSLGQKMNTEAFF.

V gene TRBV7-6 combines with J gene TRBJ2-7; TCRdb's D call, TRBD2, is unchecked because there is no DNA. Germline V gene lookup returns CDR1 SGHVS and CDR2 FNYEAQ. This CDR3 is built from 15 residues. The CDR3 reads CASSLRAGGTYEQYF.